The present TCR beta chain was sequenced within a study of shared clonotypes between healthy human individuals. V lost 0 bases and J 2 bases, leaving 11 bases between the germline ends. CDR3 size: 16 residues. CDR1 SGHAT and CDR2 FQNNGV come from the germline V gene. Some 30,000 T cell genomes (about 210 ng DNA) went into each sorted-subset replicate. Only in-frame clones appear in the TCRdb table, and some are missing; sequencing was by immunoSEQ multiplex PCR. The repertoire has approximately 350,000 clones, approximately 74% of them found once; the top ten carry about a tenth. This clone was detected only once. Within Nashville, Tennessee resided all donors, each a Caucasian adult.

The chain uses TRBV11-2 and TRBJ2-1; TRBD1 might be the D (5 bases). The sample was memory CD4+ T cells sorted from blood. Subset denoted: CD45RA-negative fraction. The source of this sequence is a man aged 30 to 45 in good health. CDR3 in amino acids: CASSLEGGQTYNEQFF. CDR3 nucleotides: TGTGCCAGCAGCTTAGAAGGCGGACAAACCTACAATGAGCAGTTCTTC.